What follows is one T cell receptor beta chain and its context. The antigen is not known. TCRdb fed the RT-PCR reads into MiXCR, producing one record per CDR3 protein. The data contain roughly 10,000 distinct CDR3 sequences, approximately 87% of them singletons. The germline V gene has CDR1 SGHAT and CDR2 FQDESV (reference sequence). The CDR3 is 13 amino acids. The V end lost 3 bases, the J end lost 6 bases, and 11 bases lay between the germline ends. The sample originates from a study of yellow fever vaccine responses in identical twins. Study-wide points: Reportedly, twins' vaccine T cell responses looked partly convergent and partly personalized.

V and J are TRBV11-1 and TRBJ1-1, with D tentatively TRBD1 (5 bases). The material sequenced was T cells from blood (PBMCs), unsorted or a sorted subset (not recorded which), taken before or after yellow fever vaccination (not recorded which). The clonotype originates from a woman aged 18-29 years who received the yellow fever vaccine. CDR3 in amino acids: CASSLRQSPEAFF. CDR3 DNA sequence: TGTGCCAGCAGCTTGAGACAGTCCCCTGAAGCTTTCTTT.